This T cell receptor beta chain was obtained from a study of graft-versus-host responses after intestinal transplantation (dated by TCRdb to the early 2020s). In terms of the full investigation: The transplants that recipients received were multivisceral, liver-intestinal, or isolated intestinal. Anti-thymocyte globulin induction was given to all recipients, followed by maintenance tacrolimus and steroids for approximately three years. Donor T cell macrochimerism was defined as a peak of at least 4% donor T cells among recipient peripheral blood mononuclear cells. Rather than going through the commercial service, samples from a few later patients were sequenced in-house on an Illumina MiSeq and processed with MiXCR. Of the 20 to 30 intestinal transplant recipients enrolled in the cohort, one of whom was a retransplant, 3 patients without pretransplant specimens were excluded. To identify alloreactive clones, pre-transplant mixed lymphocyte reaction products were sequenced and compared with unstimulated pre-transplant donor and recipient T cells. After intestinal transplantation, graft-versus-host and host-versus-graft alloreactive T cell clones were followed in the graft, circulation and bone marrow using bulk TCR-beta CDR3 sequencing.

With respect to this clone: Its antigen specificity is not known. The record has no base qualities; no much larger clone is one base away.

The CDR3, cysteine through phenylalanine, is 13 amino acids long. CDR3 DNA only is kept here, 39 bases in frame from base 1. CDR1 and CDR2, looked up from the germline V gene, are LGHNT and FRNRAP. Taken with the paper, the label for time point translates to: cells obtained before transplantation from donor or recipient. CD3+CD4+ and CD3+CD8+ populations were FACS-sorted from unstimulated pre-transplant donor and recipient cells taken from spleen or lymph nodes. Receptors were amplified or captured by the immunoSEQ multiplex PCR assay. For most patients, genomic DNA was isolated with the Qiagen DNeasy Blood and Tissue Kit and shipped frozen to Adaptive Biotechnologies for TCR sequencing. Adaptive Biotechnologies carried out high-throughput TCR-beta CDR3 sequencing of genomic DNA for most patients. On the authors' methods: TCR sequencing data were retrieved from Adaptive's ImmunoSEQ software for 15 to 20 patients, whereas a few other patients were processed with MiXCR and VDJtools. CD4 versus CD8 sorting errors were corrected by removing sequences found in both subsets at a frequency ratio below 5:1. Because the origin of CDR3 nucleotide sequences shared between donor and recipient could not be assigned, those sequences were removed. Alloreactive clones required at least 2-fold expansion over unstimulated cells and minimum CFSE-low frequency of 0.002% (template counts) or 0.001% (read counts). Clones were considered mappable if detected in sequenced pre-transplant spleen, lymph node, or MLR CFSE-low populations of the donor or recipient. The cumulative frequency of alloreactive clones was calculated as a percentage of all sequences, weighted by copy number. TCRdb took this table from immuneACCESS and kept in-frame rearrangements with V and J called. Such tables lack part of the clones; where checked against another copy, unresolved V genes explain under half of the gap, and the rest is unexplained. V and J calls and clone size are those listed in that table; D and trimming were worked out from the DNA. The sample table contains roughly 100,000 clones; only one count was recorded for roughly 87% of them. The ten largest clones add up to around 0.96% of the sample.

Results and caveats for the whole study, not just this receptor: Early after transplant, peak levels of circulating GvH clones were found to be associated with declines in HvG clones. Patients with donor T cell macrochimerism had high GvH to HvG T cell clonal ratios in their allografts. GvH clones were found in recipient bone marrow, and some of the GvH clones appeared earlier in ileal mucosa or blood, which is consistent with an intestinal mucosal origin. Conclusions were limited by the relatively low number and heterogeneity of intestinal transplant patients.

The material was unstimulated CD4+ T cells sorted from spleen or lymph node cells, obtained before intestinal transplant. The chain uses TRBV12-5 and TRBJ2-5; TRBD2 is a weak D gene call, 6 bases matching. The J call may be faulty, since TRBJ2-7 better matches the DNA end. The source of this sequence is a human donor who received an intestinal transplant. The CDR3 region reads CASGLRRDYEQYF. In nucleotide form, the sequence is TGTGCTAGTGGTCTACGGAGGGACTACGAGCAGTACTTC.